The clone carrying this T cell receptor (beta chain) was picked up a small number of times. These data belong to a study of immune characterization of retroperitoneal liposarcoma. TCRdb used MiXCR to reprocess the PCR reads, holding one entry per CDR3 protein. The sample has over 10,000 distinct CDR3 sequences, less than 55% seen once. This CDR3 has 16 amino acids. V shed 1 base and J shed 0 bases, with 11 bases lying between them. The germline V gene has CDR1 MNHNS and CDR2 SASEGT. The rearrangement uses TRBV6-1 and TRBJ2-3, with D possibly TRBD2 on 5 matching bases. Source material: tumor tissue. The sequence was obtained from a female donor with retroperitoneal liposarcoma. The CDR3 region is CASSEVGGYSTDTQYF. CDR3 nucleotides: TGTGCCAGCAGTGAAGTCGGCGGGTATAGCACAGATACGCAGTATTTT.